The 3 T cell receptor beta chains below all came from one sample that was sequenced in a study of early T cells in non-severe SARS-CoV-2 infection (dated by TCRdb to the early 2020s). The protocol used for the library was 5' RACE. TCRdb lists the instrument as NextSeq 500. TCRdb's own reprocessing of the public reads used fastp at Q25 and MiXCR and kept productive beta chains. When rows share a CDR3 protein, they turn into one entry using the most common DNA and genes. The sample table records about 83,000 distinct CDR3 sequences; less than 11% of these occur just once. In total, the top ten clones hold 8% of the sample. The source was whole blood, collected at baseline. These receptors were collected from an adult who was a healthcare worker with PCR-confirmed SARS-CoV-2 infection or an uninfected control (not recorded which).

Many counts were recorded for this clonotype. The chain has TRBV4-2 and TRBJ1-5; weak D call: TRBD1 (6 bases). Germline V gives CDR1 LGHNA, CDR2 YNFKEQ. Trimming removed 1 base from V and 3 bases from J, with 10 bases in between. This CDR3 contains 15 residues. This CDR3 is CASSQAGQNNQPQHF. The CDR3 DNA is TGTGCCAGCAGCCAAGCAGGACAGAACAATCAGCCCCAGCATTTT.

In regard to this clonotype: This may be a read error, as it is one base from a much larger clone. The chain recombines TRBV5-1 with TRBJ1-3; no firm D call. The germline V and J ends were trimmed by 6 bases and 2 bases, with 9 bases remaining between them. The germline gives CDR1 SGHRS, CDR2 YFSETQ. This CDR3 is built from 13 residues. This chain's CDR3 is CASTVTTGNTIYF. The CDR3 DNA sequence: TGCGCCAGCACCGTCACGACTGGAAACACCATATATTTT.

This rearrangement joins TRBV4-2 to TRBJ2-1; tentative D call: TRBD1 (6 bases). Germline CDR1 is LGHNA and CDR2 is YNFKEQ. Deletions cut 0 bases from V and 2 bases from J, with 14 bases between. The CDR3 consists of 17 residues. The CDR3 sequence: CASSQDTGDNPYNEQFF. CDR3 DNA sequence: TGTGCCAGCAGCCAAGATACTGGGGACAACCCCTACAATGAGCAGTTCTTC.